Below are 9 T cell receptor beta chains sequenced from a single sample in a study of CD8 T cells in ankylosing spondylitis. MiXCR, applied by TCRdb to the 5' RACE reads, yields one record per CDR3 protein. The sample yields about 240,000 distinct CDR3 sequences, around 7.8% seen once. Sequenced: blood, either unsorted or a sorted T cell fraction (not recorded which). Source of these receptors: a male donor with ankylosing spondylitis or in good health (not recorded which).

This clonotype has ten or more counts. The chain joins TRBV18 to TRBJ2-4; unclear D gene. This CDR3 spans 14 amino acids. Germline V gene data show CDR1 as KGHSH and CDR2 as LQKENI. Trimming pared 0 bases from V and 5 bases from J, leaving 8 bases between. CDR3 residues: CASSPPGRQNIQYF. CDR3 coding DNA: TGTGCCAGCTCACCACCGGGCAGACAAAACATTCAGTACTTC.

This clonotype was picked up many times. The genes are TRBV20-1 and TRBJ2-1; tentatively, D is TRBD1 (5 bases). Trimming stripped 4 bases from V and 9 bases from J, with 10 bases between. The CDR3 is 11 residues long. Germline CDR1 reads DFQATT; CDR2 reads SNEGSKA (reference sequence). The CDR3: CSANRQLEQFF. CDR3 sequence (DNA): TGCAGTGCTAATCGACAGCTTGAGCAGTTCTTC.

CDR3 DNA sequence: TGTGCCAGCAGCCCTAGCGGGAGGGGAAATGAGCAGTTCTTC. Translated, it gives CASSPSGRGNEQFF. The rearrangement joins TRBV6-1 to TRBJ2-1, with TRBD2 identical over 12 bases. Germline assignment: CDR1 MNHNS and CDR2 SASEGT. Germline trimming cut 6 bases from V and 7 bases from J; bases unmatched to any gene: 4. The CDR3 is 14 amino acids.

This clonotype was seen repeatedly, ten times or more. This chain connects TRBV6-1 to TRBJ1-2; D perhaps matches TRBD1 (5 bases). The V gene's germline CDR1 is MNHNS and CDR2 SASEGT. The CDR3 is 16 amino acids. V lost 6 bases and J 4 bases, leaving 21 bases between the germline ends. The CDR3 DNA reads as TGTGCCAGCAGCCGCTCAAAGGGAGGAAGGGGCTATGGCTACACCTTC. Amino acids: CASSRSKGGRGYGYTF.

This clonotype was recorded a few times. The chain employs TRBV29-1 and TRBJ2-1; D possibly uses TRBD1 or TRBD2 (6 bases each). Deletions cut 1 base from V and 10 bases from J, with 20 bases between. In germline, CDR1 is SQVTM, CDR2 ANQGSEA. The length of the CDR3 is 15 residues. The CDR3 DNA is TGCAGCGTTGAAGTTGCGGGACAACCACAAGGGGAGCAGTTCTTC. Translating gives CSVEVAGQPQGEQFF.

In its sample, this clonotype was seen many times. V is TRBV7-2 and J is TRBJ1-6; 8 nucleotides agree with TRBD1. The CDR3 length is 16 residues. J was trimmed by 5 bases and V by 5 bases; bases with no gene match: 8. CDR1 and CDR2 (germline): SGHTA, FQGNSA. CDR3 residues: CASSRRQGKNNSPLHF. CDR3 nucleotide sequence: TGTGCCAGCAGCAGACGACAGGGGAAAAATAATTCACCCCTCCACTTT.

The chain employs TRBV5-1 and TRBJ2-7; 9 nucleotides align to TRBD2. This CDR3 comprises 13 residues. V shed 2 bases and J 5 bases; nucleotides not matched to a gene: 2. Per the germline V gene, CDR1 is SGHRS and CDR2 is YFSETQ. DNA of the CDR3: TGCGCCAGCAGCTTCCGACTAGCGGACGAGCAGTACTTC. Translating it yields CASSFRLADEQYF.

This clonotype was observed at least ten times. The rearrangement joins TRBV2 to TRBJ2-3; 7 bases align to TRBD2. The CDR3 is 13 amino acids. From germline, CDR1 is SNHLY and CDR2 FYNNEI. The junction had 1 base not matched to a gene; V was cut back by 3 bases and J by 4 bases. The CDR3 DNA reads TGTGCCAGCAGTGAGGGGGGGGCAGATACGCAGTATTTT. Its translation is CASSEGGADTQYF.

This clonotype occurred many times. This chain uses TRBV12-3 or TRBV12-4 with TRBJ2-1, with 7 nucleotides matching TRBD1. The CDR3 is 16 amino acids. V gave up 5 bases and J gave up 0 bases; unmatched junction bases: 7. This CDR3 reads CASSQRQGSSYNEQFF. CDR3 nucleotide sequence: TGTGCCAGCAGTCAGAGACAGGGTTCCTCCTACAATGAGCAGTTCTTC.